This TCR beta chain was recovered during a study of shared clonotypes between healthy human individuals. Produced via immunoSEQ multiplex PCR; TCRdb's table is partial and in-frame only. Of around 1.1 million clones in the sample, around 78% were seen once. Germline CDR1 SQVTM, CDR2 ANQGSEA. This CDR3 has 12 amino acids. The V segment lost 2 bases and the J segment 13 bases; nucleotides outside the gene matches: 5. The chain couples TRBV29-1 to TRBJ2-3; 11 bases fit TRBD2. The material sequenced was memory CD4+ T cells from PBMCs. The subset: CD45RA-negative fraction. This receptor was identified in a man between 18 and 29 years old in good health. Some clones in this sample may be carry-over from other donors' samples. CDR3 bases: TGCAGCGTTGAATCCCCTAGCGGGAGGAAGTATTTT. It encodes CSVESPSGRKYF.